This entry concerns a single TCR beta chain. This clone's antigen is unknown. Nothing much larger sits one base from this clone, and base qualities are not available. The data originate from a study of TIL therapy for anti-PD-1-resistant metastatic lung cancer (dated by TCRdb to about 2021). At the level of the whole study: Tumors were collected before any PD-1/PD-L1 blockade, after which patients were given nivolumab, and patients who progressed were given lymphodepletion, an infusion of expanded TIL and IL-2. Among the enrolled patients, the median age was roughly 55 years (range roughly 38-75), and the median tumor PD-L1 proportion score was about 6%. The cohort was predominantly lung adenocarcinoma, with four EGFR-mutant and two ALK-rearranged tumors, and half of patients were current or former smokers. Across the cohort, whole-exome sequencing showed a median non-synonymous tumor mutation burden of approximately 1.5 mutations per megabase. Tumor and peripheral blood T cell receptor beta sequencing was used to track clonotypes across tumor, expanded TIL product and serial blood samples.

TCR beta CDR3 regions were amplified from genomic DNA by bias-controlled multiplex PCR with the immunoSEQ v3 hsTCRB kit. An Illumina NextSeq 500 was used to sequence the TCR libraries, reaching around 2.1 million read pairs at survey level or about 4.5-6.5 million at deep level. Per the source publication's procedure: The immunoSEQ Analyzer software assigned V, D and J genes, filtered out non-productive sequences, and reported clonality. To compare repertoires between infused TIL and blood, productive Simpson clonality was used along with the Morisita overlap index of productive TRB rearrangements. For each clone in blood, the absolute clonotype count was estimated by multiplying the lymphocyte count by the CD3+ fraction and by the clone's productive frequency. TCRdb re-hosts the immuneACCESS table, in-frame sequences only. Its copies lack some clones; in the studies checked, an unresolved V gene accounts for under half of them, and the cause for the rest is not known. V, J and clone size were drawn from that table, and D and trimming were deduced from the DNA. The sample data list 35,000 or so clones, and 73% of these were observed just once. About 5.7% of the sample belongs to the ten largest clones.

For CDR1 and CDR2, the germline V gene lists SGHTA and FQGTGA. From the cysteine through the phenylalanine, the CDR3 covers 15 amino acids. Solely the CDR3 DNA is kept, with 45 bases framed from the first base. Germline trimming: 3 bases from V, 4 bases from J; junction bases outside gene matches: 6. The meaning of the sample's time point label: pre-treatment sample, taken before nivolumab and TIL therapy. Adults with stage 4 NSCLC were enrolled in a dual-center phase I trial from 2017 to early 2020. The samples were drawn from an open-label, single-arm phase I trial testing tumor-infiltrating lymphocyte therapy combined with nivolumab in advanced non-small cell lung cancer. Blood mononuclear cells from EDTA tubes were separated on a Ficoll gradient and snap-frozen as pellets, and DNA was extracted from the cells using a Qiagen mini-prep kit. What the authors observed across the whole study: The study protocol defined all tumor marker inferences as exploratory. The cohort was highly selected, including more treatment-naive, never-smoker and oncogene-addicted patients than is typical, which limits generalizability. Infused TIL clonotypes partially replaced the baseline peripheral repertoire then decayed over months, with no apparent association between persistence and response.

This receptor was obtained from a person aged 25-85 years with non-small cell lung cancer. Material: blood, obtained at baseline. The chain joins TRBV7-3 to TRBJ2-5; 9 bases in between match TRBD1. The CDR3 here reads CASSLGGQGGETQYF. The base sequence is TGTGCCAGCAGCTTGGGGGGACAGGGTGGAGAGACCCAGTACTTC.